These T cell receptor beta chains were read from a single sample in a study of cytomegalovirus exposure and HLA in healthy donors. The repertoire was sequenced with immunoSEQ multiplex PCR; TCRdb's copy has only in-frame clones and lacks some. The sample's table shows some 20,000 clones. The sample was PBMCs. All receptors derive from a man in his 60s in good health and CMV-seropositive. Each CDR3 is given with its conserved first and last residue. The D gene is left open where the match is weak. A clone size is listed for some rows: how often the clone was seen (once, few, many), or a class if it is expanded.

CASSLSRGSAYEQYF TGTGCCAGCAGCTTGTCGAGGGGGAGCGCCTACGAGCAGTACTTC TRBJ2-7 TRBV5-6 medium-sized .
CASTGADYQPQHF TGTGCCAGCACAGGGGCCGATTATCAGCCCCAGCATTTT TRBJ1-5 TRBV6-1 . .
CASSSGQDYEQYF TGTGCCAGCAGCTCGGGACAGGACTACGAGCAGTACTTC TRBJ2-7 TRBV7-2 . TRBD1
CSVGDRTSTDTQYF TGCAGCGTGGGGGACAGGACAAGCACAGATACGCAGTATTTT TRBJ2-3 TRBV29-1 . TRBD1
CAWSKDRINQPQHF TGTGCCTGGAGTAAAGACAGAATTAATCAGCCCCAGCATTTT TRBJ1-5 TRBV30 . .
CASSLGQGNQPQHF TGTGCCAGCAGCCTCGGACAGGGGAATCAGCCCCAGCATTTT TRBJ1-5 TRBV2 . TRBD1
CASSPDKPNEQYF TGCGCCAGCAGTCCGGACAAACCTAACGAGCAGTACTTC TRBJ2-7 TRBV10-2 . .
CASSLVRGRYEQYF TGTGCCAGCAGCTTAGTCCGCGGGCGGTACGAGCAGTACTTC TRBJ2-7 TRBV11-2 . .
CASSSQANYEQYF TGTGCCAGCAGCTCTCAAGCGAACTACGAGCAGTACTTC TRBJ2-7 TRBV11-3 . .
CASSPREDTQYF TGCGCCAGCAGCCCCCGGGAGGATACGCAGTATTTT TRBJ2-3 TRBV5-1 . .
CAMGGRDTGDTQYF TGTGCCATGGGGGGGCGCGATACAGGAGATACGCAGTATTTT TRBJ2-3 TRBV10-3 . .
CASSLSRGTGGHNEQFF TGTGCCAGCAGTTTATCGCGAGGGACAGGGGGTCACAATGAGCAGTTCTTC TRBJ2-1 TRBV27 . TRBD1
CASGAGQVETEAFF TGTGCCAGCGGCGCGGGGCAGGTCGAAACTGAAGCTTTCTTT TRBJ1-1 TRBV18 . .
CASSLITSVKETQYF TGCGCCAGCAGCCTAATAACTAGCGTGAAGGAGACCCAGTACTTC TRBJ2-5 TRBV4-1 . TRBD2
CASSEATTGSYEQYF TGTGCCAGCAGTGAAGCGACGACAGGCTCCTACGAGCAGTACTTC TRBJ2-7 TRBV6-1 . .
CASSQDQRGYRGRNTGELFF TGCGCCAGCAGCCAAGATCAGAGGGGCTACAGGGGCCGCAACACCGGGGAGCTGTTTTTT TRBJ2-2 TRBV4-1 . TRBD1
CASIRGAMNTEAFF TGTGCCAGCATCCGGGGGGCGATGAACACTGAAGCTTTCTTT TRBJ1-1 TRBV5-6 . .
CASTAGGTDTQYF TGTGCCAGCACCGCCGGGGGCACAGATACGCAGTATTTT TRBJ2-3 TRBV13 . .
CASSLGSRNTQYF TGTGCCAGCAGCTTAGGTAGCAGAAATACGCAGTATTTT TRBJ2-3 TRBV7-8 . .
CASSLAQGQGQETQYF TGTGCCAGCAGCTTAGCCCAGGGACAGGGGCAGGAGACCCAGTACTTC TRBJ2-5 TRBV7-9 . TRBD1
CASSPRTGDNYGYTF TGTGCCAGCTCACCCAGGACAGGGGACAACTATGGCTACACCTTC TRBJ1-2 TRBV18 . TRBD1
CASSPPSGAGYEQYF TGTGCCAGCTCACCACCGTCAGGGGCCGGCTACGAGCAGTACTTC TRBJ2-7 TRBV18 . .
CASSQGWEQYF TGTGCCAGCAGCCAGGGGTGGGAGCAGTACTTC TRBJ2-5 TRBV25-1 . .
CASSFGGPETQYF TGCGCCAGCAGCTTCGGAGGGCCGGAGACCCAGTACTTC TRBJ2-5 TRBV5-1 . .
CASSQEGVAGYYGYTF TGTGCCAGCAGCCAAGAGGGAGTGGCGGGGTACTATGGCTACACCTTC TRBJ1-2 TRBV4-2 . .
CASGPAGEEKLFF TGTGCCAGCGGACCAGCCGGGGAGGAAAAACTGTTTTTT TRBJ1-4 TRBV7-9 . .
CASTKEGWDTEAFF TGTGCCAGCACCAAGGAGGGTTGGGACACTGAAGCTTTCTTT TRBJ1-1 TRBV2 . .
CATSERTVNTEAFF TGTGCCACCAGCGAAAGAACAGTGAACACTGAAGCTTTCTTT TRBJ1-1 TRBV15 . .
CASSPAGGQPQHF TGTGCCAGCAGCCCAGCCGGGGGTCAGCCCCAGCATTTT TRBJ1-5 TRBV7-9 . .
CASSGGQGAYGANVLTF TGCGCCAGCAGCGGGGGACAGGGGGCTTATGGGGCCAACGTCCTGACTTTC TRBJ2-6 TRBV5-1 . TRBD1
CSVRTGNTGELFF TGCAGCGTTCGGACAGGGAACACCGGGGAGCTGTTTTTT TRBJ2-2 TRBV29-1 . TRBD1
CASSPRTSGNYNEQFF TGTGCCAGCTCACCGCGGACTAGCGGGAACTACAATGAGCAGTTCTTC TRBJ2-1 TRBV18 . TRBD2
CASRGQGNQPQHF TGTGCCAGCAGGGGACAGGGTAATCAGCCCCAGCATTTT TRBJ1-5 TRBV6-6 . TRBD1
CASSYGGLAGETQYF TGTGCCAGCAGTTACGGGGGACTAGCGGGGGAGACCCAGTACTTC TRBJ2-5 TRBV6-5 . TRBD2
CAWSVQLAGRSGEQFF TGTGCCTGGAGTGTCCAACTAGCGGGGAGATCCGGTGAGCAGTTCTTC TRBJ2-1 TRBV30 . TRBD2
CASSYDFNQPQHF TGTGCCAGCAGCTATGACTTTAATCAGCCCCAGCATTTT TRBJ1-5 TRBV11-2 . .
CASSLSLTGYAGELFF TGTGCCAGCAGTTTATCCTTGACAGGGTACGCCGGGGAGCTGTTTTTT TRBJ2-2 TRBV27 . TRBD1
CASSRYTSQGITDTQYF TGTGCCAGCAGTCGTTACACCTCACAGGGCATCACAGATACGCAGTATTTT TRBJ2-3 TRBV11-1 . .
CASSLGTGGVNEQFF TGTGCCAGCAGCTTGGGGACAGGGGGAGTTAATGAGCAGTTCTTC TRBJ2-1 TRBV11-2 . TRBD1
CASSLLPGVGNGYTF TGCGCCAGCAGCTTGTTGCCGGGGGTCGGAAATGGCTACACCTTC TRBJ1-2 TRBV5-1 . .
CASSQEKGNYEQYF TGCGCCAGCAGCCAAGAGAAGGGGAACTACGAGCAGTACTTC TRBJ2-7 TRBV4-1 . .
CSVVGLAGGDTQYF TGCAGCGTCGTAGGACTAGCGGGTGGGGATACGCAGTATTTT TRBJ2-3 TRBV29-1 . TRBD2
CASSEAALVDTQYF TGTGCCAGCAGTGAAGCGGCTTTGGTGGATACGCAGTATTTT TRBJ2-3 TRBV2 . .
CASSAVFQGMHTF TGTGCCAGCAGCGCCGTTTTTCAGGGGATGCACACCTTC TRBJ1-2 TRBV9 . .
CASSLFFNTEAFF TGTGCCAGCAGCTTATTCTTCAACACTGAAGCTTTCTTT TRBJ1-1 TRBV7-7 . .
CAWRGGEPGSDNEQFF TGTGCCTGGAGGGGGGGGGAGCCAGGCTCCGACAATGAGCAGTTCTTC TRBJ2-1 TRBV30 . TRBD2
CASSLRQGAYNEQFF TGCGCCAGCAGCTTGAGACAGGGGGCCTACAATGAGCAGTTCTTC TRBJ2-1 TRBV5-1 . TRBD1
CSVTSGTDTQYF TGCAGCGTGACTAGCGGCACAGATACGCAGTATTTT TRBJ2-3 TRBV29-1 . TRBD2
CASSSQTSGGSYEQYF TGTGCCAGCAGCTCACAGACTAGCGGGGGATCCTACGAGCAGTACTTC TRBJ2-7 TRBV7-9 . TRBD2
CASSPGTADGYTF TGTGCCAGCTCACCAGGGACAGCGGATGGCTACACCTTC TRBJ1-2 TRBV18 . TRBD1
CASRPPPGQNGYTF TGTGCCAGCAGACCCCCACCGGGACAGAATGGCTACACCTTC TRBJ1-2 TRBV6-5 . TRBD1
CASSEWGGFEETQYF TGTGCCAGCAGTGAATGGGGGGGCTTCGAAGAGACCCAGTACTTC TRBJ2-5 TRBV25-1 . .